Listed below are T cell receptor beta chains from one sample, sequenced in a study of cytotoxic CD8 clonotypes in ibrutinib-treated CLL. Method: immunoSEQ multiplex PCR; TCRdb's copy keeps in-frame clones and lacks some. The sample includes 57,000 or so clones, 54% seen only once; the top ten take under 30%. This specimen consisted of PBMCs, obtained at disease progression, from a patient treated with ibrutinib. These receptors came from a human donor with chronic lymphocytic leukemia. Both conserved end residues are part of each CDR3. Fields, in order: CDR3 protein, CDR3 DNA, J gene, V gene, clone size, D gene. The D gene is left open where the match is weak. The size entry is marked missing in some rows and otherwise reads once, few, many or a size class.

CASSLGDEQYF TGTGCCAGCAGTTTGGGGGACGAGCAGTACTTC TRBJ2-7 TRBV27 . .
CASSLKYGTSNTGELFF TGTGCCAGCAGTTTGAAATATGGGACTTCCAACACCGGGGAGCTGTTTTTT TRBJ2-2 TRBV27 . .
CASSYSRGSPLHF TGTGCCAGCAGTTACTCTAGGGGTTCACCCCTCCACTTT TRBJ1-6 TRBV6-5 . .
CASSPGLGNNQPQHF TGTGCCAGCAGCCCTGGCTTGGGAAATAATCAGCCCCAGCATTTT TRBJ1-5 TRBV7-2 . .
CASRLEGGLVNEQYF TGCGCCAGCAGACTTGAAGGGGGCCTAGTCAACGAGCAGTACTTC TRBJ2-7 TRBV5-1 few TRBD1
CASSQNRGWNTEAFF TGCGCCAGCAGCCAAAACAGGGGATGGAACACTGAAGCTTTCTTT TRBJ1-1 TRBV4-1 . TRBD1
CASSPPRQVQELIYGYTF TGTGCCAGCTCACCACCAAGACAGGTACAAGAACTAATCTATGGCTACACCTTC TRBJ1-2 TRBV18 large .
CAITVGVSPGNTIYF TGTGCCATCACGGTCGGGGTATCACCTGGAAACACCATATATTTT TRBJ1-3 TRBV10-3 few .
CASTGWDRYYEQYF TGTGCCAGCACGGGATGGGACAGATACTACGAGCAGTACTTC TRBJ2-7 TRBV10-3 . TRBD1
CASSLEAGGYGYTF TGTGCCAGCAGCTTAGAAGCAGGGGGCTATGGCTACACCTTC TRBJ1-2 TRBV7-2 . TRBD1
CASQFGGSYGYTF TGTGCCAGCCAATTTGGGGGCAGCTATGGCTACACCTTC TRBJ1-2 TRBV28 . .
CASRLDTGLNQPQHF TGCGCCAGCAGACTTGATACAGGGCTCAATCAGCCCCAGCATTTT TRBJ1-5 TRBV5-1 . .
CASSIEAGTGELFF TGTGCCAGTAGTATCGAGGCCGGCACCGGGGAGCTGTTTTTT TRBJ2-2 TRBV19 . .
CASSEGTGDEQYF TGTGCCAGCAGTGAGGGGACAGGGGACGAGCAGTACTTC TRBJ2-7 TRBV6-1 many TRBD1
CASSQDQGGHYGYTF TGTGCCAGCAGCCAAGATCAAGGGGGCCACTATGGCTACACCTTC TRBJ1-2 TRBV4-2 . TRBD1
CASNPGGATYEQYF TGCGCCAGCAACCCCGGGGGCGCGACCTACGAGCAGTACTTC TRBJ2-7 TRBV5-1 . .
CASSFRLAEVTGELFF TGTGCCAGCAGCTTTAGACTAGCTGAAGTCACCGGGGAGCTGTTTTTT TRBJ2-2 TRBV5-6 . TRBD2
CASSPGAGRETQYF TGTGCCAGCTCACCAGGGGCGGGAAGGGAGACCCAGTACTTC TRBJ2-5 TRBV18 . .
CASSFSIGTDAEAFF TGTGCCAGCAGTTTCTCGATTGGGACAGACGCTGAAGCTTTCTTT TRBJ1-1 TRBV28 few TRBD1
CASSLVGSTGELFF TGTGCCAGCAGCTTAGTTGGGAGCACCGGGGAGCTGTTTTTT TRBJ2-2 TRBV7-3 medium-sized .
CASSVDQGAQFF TGTGCCAGCAGCGTAGACCAGGGAGCCCAGTTCTTC TRBJ2-1 TRBV9 . .
CASSSGSITAQYF TGTGCCAGCAGTTCCGGGTCGATTACGGCGCAGTACTTC TRBJ2-7 TRBV28 . .
CASSLDRVHLDQPQHF TGTGCCAGCAGCTTAGATCGAGTACACCTAGATCAGCCCCAGCATTTT TRBJ1-5 TRBV11-3 . .
CASSLGTRGLGDSPLHF TGCGCCAGCAGCTTGGGGACCAGGGGATTAGGGGATTCACCCCTCCACTTT TRBJ1-6 TRBV5-1 few .
CASKTSAGEGFGNEQFF TGTGCCAGCAAGACCTCAGCCGGGGAGGGTTTCGGCAATGAGCAGTTCTTC TRBJ2-1 TRBV2 . TRBD2
CASSSDTLPDEQYF TGTGCCAGCAGCTCTGACACCTTACCTGACGAGCAGTACTTC TRBJ2-7 TRBV7-6 . .
CAWSSRSNQPQHF TGTGCCTGGAGTTCTCGTAGCAATCAGCCCCAGCATTTT TRBJ1-5 TRBV30 . .
CASSMGFLGNTEAFF TGTGCCAGTAGTATGGGGTTCTTAGGGAACACTGAAGCTTTCTTT TRBJ1-1 TRBV19 . .
CASSSPTSANNDEQFF TGTGCCAGCAGCTCTCCGACTAGCGCGAACAACGATGAGCAGTTCTTC TRBJ2-1 TRBV7-3 once TRBD2
CASSEDAATSYEQYF TGTGCCAGCAGTGAGGACGCGGCCACCTCCTACGAGCAGTACTTC TRBJ2-7 TRBV2 few .
CASSLSGVGELFF TGTGCCAGCAGCCTTAGCGGGGTCGGGGAGCTGTTTTTT TRBJ2-2 TRBV7-6 few TRBD2
CASSSNPGETDTQYF TGTGCCAGCAGCTCCAACCCGGGAGAGACAGATACGCAGTATTTT TRBJ2-3 TRBV11-2 . .
CASSLGAGRETQYF TGTGCCAGCAGCTTAGGCGCAGGGCGGGAGACCCAGTACTTC TRBJ2-5 TRBV7-7 . .